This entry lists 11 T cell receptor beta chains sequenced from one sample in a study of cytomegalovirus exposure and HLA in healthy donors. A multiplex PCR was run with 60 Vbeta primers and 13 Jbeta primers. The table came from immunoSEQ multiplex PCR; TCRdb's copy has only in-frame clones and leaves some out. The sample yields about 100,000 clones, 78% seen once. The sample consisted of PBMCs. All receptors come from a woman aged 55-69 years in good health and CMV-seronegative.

This CDR3 is CASSQLTGENTIYF. CDR3 sequence (DNA): TGCGCCAGCAGTCAACTGACAGGGGAGAACACCATATATTTT. V and J are TRBV23-1 and TRBJ1-3; 8 nucleotides agree with TRBD1. TRBV23-1 is an ORF, and what it does is uncertain. The V and J ends lost 2 bases and 7 bases, in that order; junction bases with no gene match: 4. The CDR3 length is 14 residues.

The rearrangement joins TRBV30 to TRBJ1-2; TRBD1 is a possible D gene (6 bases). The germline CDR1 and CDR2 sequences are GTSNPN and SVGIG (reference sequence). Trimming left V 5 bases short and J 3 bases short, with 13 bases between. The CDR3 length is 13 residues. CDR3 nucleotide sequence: TGTGCCTGGGCAGGACAGTCCCACTATGGCTACACCTTC. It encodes CAWAGQSHYGYTF.

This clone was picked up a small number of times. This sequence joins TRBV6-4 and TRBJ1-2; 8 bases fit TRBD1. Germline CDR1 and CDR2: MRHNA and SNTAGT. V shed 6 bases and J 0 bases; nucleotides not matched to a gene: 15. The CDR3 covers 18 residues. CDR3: CASRGPLGQAQANYGYTF. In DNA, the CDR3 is TGTGCCAGCAGGGGCCCTTTGGGACAGGCCCAAGCTAACTATGGCTACACCTTC.

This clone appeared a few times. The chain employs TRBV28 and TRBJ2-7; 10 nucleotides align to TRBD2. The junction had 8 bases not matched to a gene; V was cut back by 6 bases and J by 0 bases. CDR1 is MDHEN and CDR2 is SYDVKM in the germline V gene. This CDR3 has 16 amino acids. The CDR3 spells CASRKRTSGSSYEQYF. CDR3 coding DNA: TGTGCCAGCAGAAAGAGGACTAGCGGCAGCTCCTACGAGCAGTACTTC.

The CDR3 sequence is CASSQVRQVGSPLHF. In DNA, the CDR3 is TGCGCCAGCAGCCAAGTCCGACAGGTTGGTTCACCCCTCCACTTT. The rearrangement links TRBV4-3 to TRBJ1-6, with D maybe TRBD1 (6 bases). V gave up 1 base and J gave up 9 bases, with 13 bases separating them. CDR1 is LGHNA, CDR2 YSLEER, per germline. This CDR3 is 15 amino acids long.

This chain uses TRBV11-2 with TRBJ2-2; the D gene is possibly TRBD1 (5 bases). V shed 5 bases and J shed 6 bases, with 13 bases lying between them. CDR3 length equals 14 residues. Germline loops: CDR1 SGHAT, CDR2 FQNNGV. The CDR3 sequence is CASSQVSGPGELFF. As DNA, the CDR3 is TGTGCCAGCAGCCAAGTATCAGGGCCCGGGGAGCTGTTTTTT.

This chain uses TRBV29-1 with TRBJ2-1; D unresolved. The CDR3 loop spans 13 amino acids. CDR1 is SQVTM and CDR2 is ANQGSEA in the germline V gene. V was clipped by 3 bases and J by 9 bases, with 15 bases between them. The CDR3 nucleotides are TGCAGCGTTGATGGGCTTTTAGTCAGTGAGCAGTTCTTC. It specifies CSVDGLLVSEQFF.

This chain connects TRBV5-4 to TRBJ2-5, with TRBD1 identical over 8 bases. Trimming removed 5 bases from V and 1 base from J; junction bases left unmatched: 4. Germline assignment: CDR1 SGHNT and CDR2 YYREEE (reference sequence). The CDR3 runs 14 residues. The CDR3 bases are TGTGCCAGCAGGGCAGGGGGCTTCCAAGAGACCCAGTACTTC. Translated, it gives CASRAGGFQETQYF.

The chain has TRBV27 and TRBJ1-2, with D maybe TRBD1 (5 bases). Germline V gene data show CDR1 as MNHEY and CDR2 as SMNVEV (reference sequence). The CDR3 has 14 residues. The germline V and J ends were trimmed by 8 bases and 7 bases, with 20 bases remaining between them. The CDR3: CASGAGTFGGGYTF. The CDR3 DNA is TGTGCCAGCGGCGCCGGGACTTTTGGGGGTGGCTACACCTTC.

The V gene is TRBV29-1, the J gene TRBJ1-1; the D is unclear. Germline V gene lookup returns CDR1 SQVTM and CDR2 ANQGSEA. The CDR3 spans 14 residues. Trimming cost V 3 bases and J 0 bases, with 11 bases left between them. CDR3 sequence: CSVDPAGMNTEAFF. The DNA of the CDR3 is TGCAGCGTTGACCCGGCGGGAATGAACACTGAAGCTTTCTTT.

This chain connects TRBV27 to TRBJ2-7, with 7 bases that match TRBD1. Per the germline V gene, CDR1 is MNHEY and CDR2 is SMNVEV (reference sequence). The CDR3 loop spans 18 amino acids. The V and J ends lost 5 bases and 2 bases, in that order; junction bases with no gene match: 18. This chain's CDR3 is CASSPLPLQGMRTYEQYF. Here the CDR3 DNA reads TGTGCCAGCAGTCCGTTGCCCCTACAGGGGATGAGGACCTACGAGCAGTACTTC.